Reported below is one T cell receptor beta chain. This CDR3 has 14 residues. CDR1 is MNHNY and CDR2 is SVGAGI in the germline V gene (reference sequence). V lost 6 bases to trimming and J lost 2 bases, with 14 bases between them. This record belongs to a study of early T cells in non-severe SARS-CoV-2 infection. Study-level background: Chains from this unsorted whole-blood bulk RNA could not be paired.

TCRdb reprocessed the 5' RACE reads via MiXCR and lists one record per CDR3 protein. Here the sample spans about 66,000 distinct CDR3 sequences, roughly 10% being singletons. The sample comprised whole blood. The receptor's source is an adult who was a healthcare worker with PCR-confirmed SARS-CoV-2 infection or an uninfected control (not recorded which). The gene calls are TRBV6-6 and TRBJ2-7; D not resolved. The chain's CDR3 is CASRTLGQAYEQYF. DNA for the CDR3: TGTGCCAGCAGGACCTTGGGCCAAGCCTACGAGCAGTACTTC.